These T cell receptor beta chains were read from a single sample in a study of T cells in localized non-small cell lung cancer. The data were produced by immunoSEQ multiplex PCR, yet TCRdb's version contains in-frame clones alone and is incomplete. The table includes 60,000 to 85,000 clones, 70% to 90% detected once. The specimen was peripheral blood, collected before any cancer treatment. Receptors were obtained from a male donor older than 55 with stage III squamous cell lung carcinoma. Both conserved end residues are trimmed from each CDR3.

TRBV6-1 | ASSEVFRDEKLF
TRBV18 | ASSPLDSGPTEAF
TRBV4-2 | ASSQDLGPEKLF
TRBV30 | AQHGLGGYT
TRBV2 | ASMEGVIPYEQY
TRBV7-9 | ASSFPRFGLAIDTQY
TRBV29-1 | SVEVTGQGFSEQF
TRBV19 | ASSFMVEAEAF
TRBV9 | ASSVEVPDTQY
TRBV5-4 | ASSAGQSNTEAF
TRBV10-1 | ASSESRGGRETQY
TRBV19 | ASSMVTGGGYT
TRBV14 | ASSQGGPYGYT
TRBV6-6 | ASSYRRTYEQY
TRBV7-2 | ASSSPRGSNEKLF
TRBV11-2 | ASSFGLSSGNTIY
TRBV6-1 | ASSEFSRPTGELF
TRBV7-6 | ASSLTPGAQPNYGYT
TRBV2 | ASSETWTGASGKNSPLH
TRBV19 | ASRSAPVTNTEAF
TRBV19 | ASKRAGQATNEKLF
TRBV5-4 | ASSLATNNEQF
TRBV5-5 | ASSLGGNDQPQH
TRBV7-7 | ASSLEGSSQGTQY
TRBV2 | ASSAGRASNQPQH
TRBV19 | ATLQAAGVAGELF
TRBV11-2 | ASSLLLSSTEAF
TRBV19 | ASSIQLGGAYEKLF
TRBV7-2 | ASSLMGKGSDTEAF
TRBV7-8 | ASSLGSGGVTGELF
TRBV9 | ASSVGYSQETQY
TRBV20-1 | SATDRSGYT
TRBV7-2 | ASSWTSGGNNEQF
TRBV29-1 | SVSPGTGDRSGYT
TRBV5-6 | ASSLVARGGGETQY
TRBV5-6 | ASSFGGEPQH
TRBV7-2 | ASSGWTSGGAGEQF
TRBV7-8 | ASSPHDPRETQY
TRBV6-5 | ASRGNRDLSEAF
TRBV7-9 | ASSVAGGANTEAF
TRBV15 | ATSSDRGNQPQH
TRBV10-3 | AISESNRGGYGYT
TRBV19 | ASSGGLAGGLGGTQY
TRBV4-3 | ASSQDLGLDGYT
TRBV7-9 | ASSFAGMQETQY
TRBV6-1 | ASSTTGDTEAF
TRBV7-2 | ASSLEPLAGSREQY
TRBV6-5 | ARGYEQDLGYT
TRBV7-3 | ASSLGRTGGGEQF
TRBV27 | ASSSGQMFYGYT